This entry concerns a single T cell receptor (beta chain). This sample stems from a study of T cell changes during pregnancy in multiple sclerosis. Profiling relied on immunoSEQ multiplex PCR, and the TCRdb table lists in-frame clones only, not all of them. Among some 21,000 clones listed, approximately 89% were seen once. V lost 3 bases to trimming and J lost 4 bases; unmatched junction nucleotides: 5. Per the germline V gene, CDR1 is SGHNT and CDR2 is YYREEE (reference sequence). The CDR3 covers 14 residues. This chain joins TRBV5-4 and TRBJ1-2; 8 bases align to TRBD1. The specimen comprised CD4+ T cells from peripheral blood mononuclear cells, sampled in the third trimester of pregnancy. The TCR originated in a female donor with multiple sclerosis, enrolled in a pregnancy study. The CDR3: CASSSPGQGYGYTF. The DNA of the CDR3 is TGTGCCAGCAGCTCTCCCGGACAGGGCTATGGCTACACCTTC.